This T cell receptor beta chain emerged from a study of OX40 agonist ivuxolimab in advanced cancers. Study details: Melanoma, hepatocellular carcinoma, head and neck or renal cell cancer occurred in dose-escalation patients.

Sequencing was performed with immunoSEQ multiplex PCR; in TCRdb, only in-frame clones are kept and a portion is missing. The sample carries over 85,000 clones, approximately 80% recorded once. This sequence was found in an adult with an advanced solid tumor such as melanoma, head and neck, liver or kidney cancer. The starting material was CD4+ or CD8+ T cells sorted from blood, obtained in a trial of the OX40 agonist ivuxolimab.

The DNA for the CDR3 is TGTGCCAGCAGCCCAGGGGGGCCTAGCACAGATACGCAGTATTTT. As protein: CASSPGGPSTDTQYF. This chain connects TRBV7-3 to TRBJ2-3; the D gene is possibly TRBD1 (7 bases). V was trimmed by 5 bases and J by 0 bases, leaving 12 bases between them. The germline V gene has CDR1 SGHTA and CDR2 FQGTGA. This CDR3 region has 15 residues. The full variable domain, its missing parts supplied by reference TRBV7-3 and TRBJ2-3, is GAGVSQTPSNKVTEKGKYVELRCDPISGHTALYWYRQSLGQGPEFLIYFQGTGAADDSGLPNDRFFAVRPEGSVSTLKIQRTERGDSAVYLCASSPGGPSTDTQYFGPGTRLTVL.